This TCR beta chain appears in the sequencing data of a study of T cell responses to AZD1222 COVID-19 vaccine. This CDR3 region has 14 residues. Germline loops: CDR1 LNHDA, CDR2 SQIVND (reference sequence). Trimming stripped 1 base from V and 12 bases from J, with 13 bases between. Profiling relied on immunoSEQ multiplex PCR, and the TCRdb table lists in-frame clones only, not all of them. The repertoire holds about 72,000 clones, with around 86% as singletons. The receptor comes from an adult in good health. The V call is TRBV19, the J call TRBJ2-6; the D gene is possibly TRBD1 (6 bases). The sequenced sample was peripheral blood, obtained on day 0 of AZD1222 vaccination. The CDR3 reads CASSIVGDTTVLTF. In DNA form, the CDR3 reads TGTGCCAGTAGTATAGTCGGGGACACCACCGTCCTGACTTTC.